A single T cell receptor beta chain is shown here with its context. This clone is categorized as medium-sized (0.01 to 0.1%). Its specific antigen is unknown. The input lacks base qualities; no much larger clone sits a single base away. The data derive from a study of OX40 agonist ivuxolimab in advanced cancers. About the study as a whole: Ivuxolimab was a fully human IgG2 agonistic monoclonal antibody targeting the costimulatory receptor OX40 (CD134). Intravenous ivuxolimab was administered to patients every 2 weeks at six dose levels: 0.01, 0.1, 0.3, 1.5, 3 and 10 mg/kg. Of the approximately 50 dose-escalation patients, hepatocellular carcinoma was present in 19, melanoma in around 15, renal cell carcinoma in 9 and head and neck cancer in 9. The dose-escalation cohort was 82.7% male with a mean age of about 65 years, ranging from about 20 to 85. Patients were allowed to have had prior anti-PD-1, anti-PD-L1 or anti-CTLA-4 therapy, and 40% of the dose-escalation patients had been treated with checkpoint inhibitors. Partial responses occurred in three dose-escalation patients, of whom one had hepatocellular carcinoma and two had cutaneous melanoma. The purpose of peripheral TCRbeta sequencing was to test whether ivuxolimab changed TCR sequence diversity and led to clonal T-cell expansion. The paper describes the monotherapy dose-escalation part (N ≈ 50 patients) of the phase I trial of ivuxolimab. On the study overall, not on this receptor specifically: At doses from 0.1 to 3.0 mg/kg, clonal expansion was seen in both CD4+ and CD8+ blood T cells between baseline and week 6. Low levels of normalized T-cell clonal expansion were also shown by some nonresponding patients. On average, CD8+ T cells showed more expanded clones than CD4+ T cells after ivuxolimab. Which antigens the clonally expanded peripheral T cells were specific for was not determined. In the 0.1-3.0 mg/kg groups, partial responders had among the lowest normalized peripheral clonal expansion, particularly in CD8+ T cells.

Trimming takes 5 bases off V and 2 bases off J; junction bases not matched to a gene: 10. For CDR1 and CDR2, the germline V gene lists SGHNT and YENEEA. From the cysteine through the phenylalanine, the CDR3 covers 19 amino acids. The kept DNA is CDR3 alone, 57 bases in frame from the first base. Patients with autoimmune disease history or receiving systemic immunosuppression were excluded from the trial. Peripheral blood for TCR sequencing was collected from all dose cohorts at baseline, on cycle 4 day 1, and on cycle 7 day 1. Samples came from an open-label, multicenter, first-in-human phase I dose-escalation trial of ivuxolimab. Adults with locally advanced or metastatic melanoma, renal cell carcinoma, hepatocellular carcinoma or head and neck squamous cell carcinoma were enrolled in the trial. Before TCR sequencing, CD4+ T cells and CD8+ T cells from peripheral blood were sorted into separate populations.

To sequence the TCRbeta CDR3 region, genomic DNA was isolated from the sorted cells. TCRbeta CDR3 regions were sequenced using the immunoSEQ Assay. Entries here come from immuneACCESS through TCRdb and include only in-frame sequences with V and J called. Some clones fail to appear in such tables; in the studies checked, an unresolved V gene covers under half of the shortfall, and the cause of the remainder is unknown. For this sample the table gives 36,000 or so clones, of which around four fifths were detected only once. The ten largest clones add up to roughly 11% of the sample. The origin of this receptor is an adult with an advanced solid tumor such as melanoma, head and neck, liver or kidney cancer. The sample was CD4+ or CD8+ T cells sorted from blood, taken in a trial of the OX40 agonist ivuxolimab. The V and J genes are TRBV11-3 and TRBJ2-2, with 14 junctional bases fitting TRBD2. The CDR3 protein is CASSRETGTSGGNTGELFF. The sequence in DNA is TGTGCCAGCAGCCGGGAGACCGGGACTAGCGGGGGAAACACCGGGGAGCTGTTTTTT.